This T cell receptor beta chain was documented in a study of brain T cells in children with intractable seizures. The sequenced cases were selected for having the highest brain T cell transcript signatures. Before surgery, patients took at least one anti-epileptic drug. Sequenced by immunoSEQ multiplex PCR; TCRdb stores in-frame clones only, minus some. The profile covers approximately 41,000 clones, with over 75% appearing a single time and 5% to 6.5% taken by the ten largest. The V gene lost 3 bases and the J gene lost 3 bases, with 12 bases spanning the gap. This CDR3 region has 14 residues. Germline V gene data show CDR1 as SNHLY and CDR2 as FYNNEI. This clone was observed once.

This sample comprised peripheral blood, obtained at surgery. The clonotype was recovered from a girl aged 2 to 9 with tuberous sclerosis and intractable seizures. This chain joins TRBV2 and TRBJ2-7; a weak D match, TRBD2 (7 bases). In DNA form, the CDR3 reads TGTGCCAGCAGTGAGGGGCGGGGGCTCTACGAGCAGTACGTC. It specifies CASSEGRGLYEQYV.